This is a list of T cell receptor delta chains from one sample in a study of gamma-delta T cells after stem cell transplantation. TCRdb re-processed the RT-PCR reads using CATT. The data contain about 2,800 delta-chain clones, around 4.4% of them singletons. Sample: gamma-delta T cells. These receptor sequences come from a human donor. It is not recorded whose cells these are; they may come from a transplant donor. Both conserved end residues are part of each CDR3. Fields, in order: J gene, D gene, CDR3 length, clone size, V gene, CDR3 DNA, CDR3 protein. The D gene is left open where the match is weak. Rows give clone size only sometimes, using once, few, many, or a class for an expanded clone.

J gene: TRDJ1; D gene: TRDD3; CDR3 length: 18; clone size: few; V gene: TRDV2; CDR3 DNA: TGTGCCTGTGGCCCCGTACTGGGGGATATGGGGTACACCGATAAACTCATCTTT; CDR3 protein: CACGPVLGDMGYTDKLIF
J gene: TRDJ1; D gene: TRDD3; CDR3 length: 14; clone size: medium-sized; V gene: TRDV2; CDR3 DNA: TGTGCCTGTGACACACTGGGGGGCGGCGATAAACTCATCTTT; CDR3 protein: CACDTLGGGDKLIF
J gene: TRDJ3; D gene: TRDD3; CDR3 length: 20; clone size: .; V gene: TRDV2; CDR3 DNA: TGTGCCTGTGACACAGGCTGGGGGACCCTAAGCTCCTGGGACACCCGACAGATGTTTTTC; CDR3 protein: CACDTGWGTLSSWDTRQMFF
J gene: TRDJ1; D gene: TRDD3; CDR3 length: 18; clone size: .; V gene: TRDV2; CDR3 DNA: TGTGCCTGTGACCCGCTTCTGGGGGATACTGAGTACACCGATAAACTCATCTTT; CDR3 protein: CACDPLLGDTEYTDKLIF
J gene: TRDJ2; D gene: TRDD3; CDR3 length: 18; clone size: few; V gene: TRDV2; CDR3 DNA: TGTGCCTGTGACACTGTGGGGATACACCCCCCCATGGGAGCACAACTCTTCTTT; CDR3 protein: CACDTVGIHPPMGAQLFF
J gene: TRDJ1; D gene: TRDD3; CDR3 length: 18; clone size: .; V gene: TRDV2; CDR3 DNA: TGTGCCTGTGATCCTCTACTGGGGGATACCCGGTACACCGATAAACTCATCTTT; CDR3 protein: CACDPLLGDTRYTDKLIF
J gene: TRDJ1; D gene: TRDD3; CDR3 length: 20; clone size: medium-sized; V gene: TRDV2; CDR3 DNA: TGTGCCTGTGACACCGTACTTACTGGGGGATACGCTGGCGATACCGATAAACTCATCTTT; CDR3 protein: CACDTVLTGGYAGDTDKLIF
J gene: TRDJ1; D gene: TRDD3; CDR3 length: 15; clone size: large; V gene: TRDV2; CDR3 DNA: TGTGCCTGTGACGCGATGGGGGATAACCCCGATAAACTCATCTTT; CDR3 protein: CACDAMGDNPDKLIF
J gene: TRDJ1; D gene: TRDD3; CDR3 length: 19; clone size: few; V gene: TRDV2; CDR3 DNA: TGTGCCTGTGACTCCCTGGGGGATACACCAAGGCTATACACCGATAAACTCATCTTT; CDR3 protein: CACDSLGDTPRLYTDKLIF
J gene: TRDJ1; D gene: TRDD3; CDR3 length: 17; clone size: medium-sized; V gene: TRDV2; CDR3 DNA: TGTGCCTGTGACTCTATTGGAAAAGCTGGGGGGACCGATAAACTCATCTTT; CDR3 protein: CACDSIGKAGGTDKLIF
J gene: TRDJ1; D gene: TRDD3; CDR3 length: 18; clone size: .; V gene: TRDV2; CDR3 DNA: TGTGCCTGTGATTTCCTTCATACTGGGGGATACCGCACCGATAAACTCATCTTT; CDR3 protein: CACDFLHTGGYRTDKLIF
J gene: TRDJ1; D gene: TRDD3; CDR3 length: 17; clone size: .; V gene: TRDV2; CDR3 DNA: TGTGCCTGTGACACCTTGGCTGGGGGATTGTACACCGATAAACTCATCTTT; CDR3 protein: CACDTLAGGLYTDKLIF
J gene: TRDJ3; D gene: .; CDR3 length: 18; clone size: medium-sized; V gene: TRDV2; CDR3 DNA: TGTGCCTGTGACACCGGCTGGGCCAACTCCTGGGACACCCGACAGATGTTTTTC; CDR3 protein: CACDTGWANSWDTRQMFF
J gene: TRDJ1; D gene: TRDD3; CDR3 length: 14; clone size: once; V gene: TRDV2; CDR3 DNA: TGTGCCTGTGACACTCTGGGGGTTGATGATAAACTCATCTTT; CDR3 protein: CACDTLGVDDKLIF
J gene: TRDJ1; D gene: .; CDR3 length: 16; clone size: .; V gene: TRDV2; CDR3 DNA: TGTGCCTGTGACACCGTGGGGATGGGTGCGGACGATAAACTCATCTTT; CDR3 protein: CACDTVGMGADDKLIF
J gene: TRDJ1; D gene: TRDD3; CDR3 length: 15; clone size: few; V gene: TRDV2; CDR3 DNA: TGTGCCTGTGACTCCTTGGAGGATACGGACGATAAACTCATCTTT; CDR3 protein: CACDSLEDTDDKLIF
J gene: TRDJ1; D gene: .; CDR3 length: 18; clone size: medium-sized; V gene: TRDV2; CDR3 DNA: TGTGCCTGTGACACGTTGCCTACCTCCTGGATATCCAACGATAAACTCATCTTT; CDR3 protein: CACDTLPTSWISNDKLIF
J gene: TRDJ1; D gene: TRDD3; CDR3 length: 16; clone size: few; V gene: TRDV2; CDR3 DNA: TGTGCCTGTGACACCCTGGGGGATGGGAACACCGATAAACTCATCTTT; CDR3 protein: CACDTLGDGNTDKLIF
J gene: TRDJ1; D gene: .; CDR3 length: 18; clone size: large; V gene: TRDV1; CDR3 DNA: TGTGCTCTTGGGGACAGTACCAAGGGCGGGGAGTACACCGATAAACTCATCTTT; CDR3 protein: CALGDSTKGGEYTDKLIF
J gene: TRDJ1; D gene: TRDD3; CDR3 length: 16; clone size: medium-sized; V gene: TRDV2; CDR3 DNA: TGTGCCTGTGACACCGTGGGGGACGACTCCCCCGATAAACTCATCTTT; CDR3 protein: CACDTVGDDSPDKLIF
J gene: TRDJ1; D gene: TRDD3; CDR3 length: 16; clone size: medium-sized; V gene: TRDV2; CDR3 DNA: TGTGCCTGTGACACCGTAGGCGAACTGGGGGTAACTAAACTCATCTTT; CDR3 protein: CACDTVGELGVTKLIF
J gene: TRDJ1; D gene: TRDD3; CDR3 length: 18; clone size: .; V gene: TRDV2; CDR3 DNA: TGTGCCTGTGACCCTCTCTTGACGGGGGATACGCGAACCGATAAACTCATCTTT; CDR3 protein: CACDPLLTGDTRTDKLIF
J gene: TRDJ1; D gene: TRDD3; CDR3 length: 28; clone size: .; V gene: TRDV2; CDR3 DNA: TGTGCCTGTGACACCGTTTGGCTGGGGGATACTGAACCCCACCGCGAAGTCTTAGGCATACGTTACACCGATAAACTCATCTTT; CDR3 protein: CACDTVWLGDTEPHREVLGIRYTDKLIF
J gene: TRDJ1; D gene: TRDD3; CDR3 length: 14; clone size: few; V gene: TRDV2; CDR3 DNA: TGTGCCTGTGACGGGATACGCGGGACCGATAAACTCATCTTT; CDR3 protein: CACDGIRGTDKLIF
J gene: TRDJ3; D gene: TRDD3; CDR3 length: 19; clone size: medium-sized; V gene: TRDV2; CDR3 DNA: TGTGCCTGTGCCCCACTGGGGGATACGCTATCCTGGGACACCCGACAGATGTTTTTC; CDR3 protein: CACAPLGDTLSWDTRQMFF
J gene: TRDJ1; D gene: .; CDR3 length: 17; clone size: medium-sized; V gene: TRDV2; CDR3 DNA: TGTGCCTGTGACAGCCTCAAACCTCCTACGGAACAGGATAAACTCATCTTT; CDR3 protein: CACDSLKPPTEQDKLIF
J gene: TRDJ3; D gene: .; CDR3 length: 18; clone size: medium-sized; V gene: TRDV2; CDR3 DNA: TGTGCCTGTGACACCGCGGGGTTGAGCTCCTGGGACACCCGACAGATGTTTTTC; CDR3 protein: CACDTAGLSSWDTRQMFF
J gene: TRDJ1; D gene: .; CDR3 length: 18; clone size: few; V gene: TRDV2; CDR3 DNA: TGTGCCTGTGGCACCCTCGCGATGGGGACCCCGACCGGCGATAAACTCATCTTT; CDR3 protein: CACGTLAMGTPTGDKLIF
J gene: TRDJ1; D gene: .; CDR3 length: 16; clone size: medium-sized; V gene: TRDV2; CDR3 DNA: TGTGCCTGTGACACCGTCTGGGGACCCTACACCGATAAACTCATCTTT; CDR3 protein: CACDTVWGPYTDKLIF
J gene: TRDJ1; D gene: .; CDR3 length: 16; clone size: medium-sized; V gene: TRDV2; CDR3 DNA: TGTGCCTGTAGCGGATTGGGGATCGTTAACACCGATAAACTCATCTTT; CDR3 protein: CACSGLGIVNTDKLIF
J gene: TRDJ1; D gene: TRDD3; CDR3 length: 18; clone size: large; V gene: TRDV2; CDR3 DNA: TGTGCCTGTGACACCGTCGGTACTGGGGGATTCTCCACCGATAAACTCATCTTT; CDR3 protein: CACDTVGTGGFSTDKLIF
J gene: TRDJ1; D gene: TRDD3; CDR3 length: 19; clone size: .; V gene: TRDV2; CDR3 DNA: TGTGCCTGTGACAACCTACTGGGGGATACGCCGTCGTACACCGATAAACTCATCTTT; CDR3 protein: CACDNLLGDTPSYTDKLIF
J gene: TRDJ1; D gene: TRDD3; CDR3 length: 18; clone size: medium-sized; V gene: TRDV2; CDR3 DNA: TGTGCCTGTGACACCGTTGGGGGATACGGTCTGGGCACCGATAAACTCATCTTT; CDR3 protein: CACDTVGGYGLGTDKLIF
J gene: TRDJ1; D gene: TRDD3; CDR3 length: 18; clone size: medium-sized; V gene: TRDV2; CDR3 DNA: TGTGCCTGTGACACCCTACGTACTGGGGGATACCTTTCCGATAAACTCATCTTT; CDR3 protein: CACDTLRTGGYLSDKLIF
J gene: TRDJ1; D gene: TRDD3; CDR3 length: 21; clone size: few; V gene: TRDV2; CDR3 DNA: TGTGCCTGTGACACTGTTCCGAGTACTGGGGGATCCGTTTTGTACACCGATAAACTCATCTTT; CDR3 protein: CACDTVPSTGGSVLYTDKLIF
J gene: TRDJ1; D gene: TRDD3; CDR3 length: 16; clone size: large; V gene: TRDV2; CDR3 DNA: TGTGCCTGTGACAGTCTGGGGGATAGTGGCACCGATAAACTCATCTTT; CDR3 protein: CACDSLGDSGTDKLIF
J gene: TRDJ1; D gene: TRDD3; CDR3 length: 19; clone size: .; V gene: TRDV2; CDR3 DNA: TGTGCCTGTGACCCCTTACTGGGGGATACCCTCCCACACACCGATAAACTCATCTTT; CDR3 protein: CACDPLLGDTLPHTDKLIF
J gene: TRDJ1; D gene: TRDD3; CDR3 length: 19; clone size: medium-sized; V gene: TRDV2; CDR3 DNA: TGTGCCTGTGACCCGATGGGTAAGCCGGGGGATTCCACCACCGATAAACTCATCTTT; CDR3 protein: CACDPMGKPGDSTTDKLIF
J gene: TRDJ1; D gene: TRDD3; CDR3 length: 17; clone size: .; V gene: TRDV2; CDR3 DNA: TGTGCCTGTGACCCACTGGGGGAAACTTCGTACACCGATAAACTCATCTTT; CDR3 protein: CACDPLGETSYTDKLIF
J gene: TRDJ1; D gene: TRDD3; CDR3 length: 19; clone size: few; V gene: TRDV2; CDR3 DNA: TGTGCCTGTGACGTTCTGGGGGATACGCCTTATAGGTACACCGATAAACTCATCTTT; CDR3 protein: CACDVLGDTPYRYTDKLIF
J gene: TRDJ1; D gene: TRDD3; CDR3 length: 20; clone size: .; V gene: TRDV2; CDR3 DNA: TGTGCCTGTGACACCGTCGGGGTACTGGGGGATACGCGTATCACCGATAAACTCATCTTT; CDR3 protein: CACDTVGVLGDTRITDKLIF
J gene: TRDJ3; D gene: TRDD3; CDR3 length: 20; clone size: large; V gene: TRDV2; CDR3 DNA: TGTGCCTGTGACACGGTTGGGGGATCGTCGAGCTCCTGGGACACCCGACAGATGTTTTTC; CDR3 protein: CACDTVGGSSSSWDTRQMFF
J gene: TRDJ1; D gene: .; CDR3 length: 17; clone size: large; V gene: TRDV2; CDR3 DNA: TGTGCCTGTGACACCCTTGGTGGGGGGTTGTACACCGATAAACTCATCTTT; CDR3 protein: CACDTLGGGLYTDKLIF
J gene: TRDJ3; D gene: TRDD3; CDR3 length: 19; clone size: few; V gene: TRDV2; CDR3 DNA: TGTGCCTGTGACACCTTGGCAACTGGGGGGCCCGGGGACACCCGACAGATGTTTTTC; CDR3 protein: CACDTLATGGPGDTRQMFF
J gene: TRDJ1; D gene: TRDD3; CDR3 length: 19; clone size: .; V gene: TRDV2; CDR3 DNA: TGTGCCTGTGACCCCGTAGCACCGACTGGGGGTCGGTACACCGATAAACTCATCTTT; CDR3 protein: CACDPVAPTGGRYTDKLIF
J gene: TRDJ1; D gene: TRDD3; CDR3 length: 19; clone size: .; V gene: TRDV2; CDR3 DNA: TGTGCCTGTGACACCATGAGTCTGGGGGATACGCCCCGTAACGATAAACTCATCTTT; CDR3 protein: CACDTMSLGDTPRNDKLIF